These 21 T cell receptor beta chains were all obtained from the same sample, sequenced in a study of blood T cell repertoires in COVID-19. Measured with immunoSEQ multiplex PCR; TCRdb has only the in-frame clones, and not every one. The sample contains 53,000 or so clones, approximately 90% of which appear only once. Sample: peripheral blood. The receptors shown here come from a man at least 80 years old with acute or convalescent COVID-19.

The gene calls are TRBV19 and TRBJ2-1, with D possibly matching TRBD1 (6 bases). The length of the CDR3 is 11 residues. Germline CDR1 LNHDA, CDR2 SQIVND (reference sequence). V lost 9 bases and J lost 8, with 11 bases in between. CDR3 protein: CASRTVDEQFF. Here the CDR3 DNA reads TGTGCCAGCAGGACAGTGGATGAGCAGTTCTTC.

The chain's CDR3 is CASSSQGSPDTQYF. Here the CDR3 DNA reads TGTGCCAGTAGTTCACAGGGAAGCCCAGATACGCAGTATTTT. The rearrangement links TRBV19 to TRBJ2-3; D is perhaps TRBD1 (6 bases). Germline V gene lookup returns CDR1 LNHDA and CDR2 SQIVND (reference sequence). Trimming removed 5 bases at V and 4 bases at J, with 13 bases between. The CDR3 extends over 14 amino acids.

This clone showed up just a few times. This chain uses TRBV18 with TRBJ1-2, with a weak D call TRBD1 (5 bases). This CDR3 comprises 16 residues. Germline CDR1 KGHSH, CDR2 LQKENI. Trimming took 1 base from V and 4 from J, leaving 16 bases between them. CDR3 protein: CASSPLQAFQGYGYTF. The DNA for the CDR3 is TGTGCCAGCTCACCACTACAGGCCTTCCAGGGCTATGGCTACACCTTC.

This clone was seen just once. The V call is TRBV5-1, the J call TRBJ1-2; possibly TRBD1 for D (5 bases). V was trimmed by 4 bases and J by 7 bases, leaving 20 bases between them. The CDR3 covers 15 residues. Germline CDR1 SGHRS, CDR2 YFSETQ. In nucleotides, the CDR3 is TGCGCCAGCAGCCAGGCCCAAGGGGCCTCCAGTGGCTACACCTTC. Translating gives CASSQAQGASSGYTF.

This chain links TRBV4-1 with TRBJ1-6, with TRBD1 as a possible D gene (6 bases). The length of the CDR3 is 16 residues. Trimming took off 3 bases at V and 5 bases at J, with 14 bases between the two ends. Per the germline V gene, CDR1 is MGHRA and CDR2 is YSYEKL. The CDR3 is CASSHTWAGDNSPLHF. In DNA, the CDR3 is TGCGCCAGCAGCCACACCTGGGCAGGGGATAATTCACCCCTCCACTTT.

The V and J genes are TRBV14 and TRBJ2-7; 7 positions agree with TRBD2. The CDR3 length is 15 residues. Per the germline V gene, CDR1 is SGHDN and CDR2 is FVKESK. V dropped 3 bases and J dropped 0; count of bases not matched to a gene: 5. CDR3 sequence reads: CASSHQRGSSYEQYF. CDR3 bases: TGTGCCAGCAGCCATCAGCGGGGAAGCTCCTACGAGCAGTACTTC.

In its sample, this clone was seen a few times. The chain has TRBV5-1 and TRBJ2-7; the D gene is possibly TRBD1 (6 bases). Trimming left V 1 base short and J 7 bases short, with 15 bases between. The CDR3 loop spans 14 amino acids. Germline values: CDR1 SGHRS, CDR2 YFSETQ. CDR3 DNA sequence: TGCGCCAGCAGCTTGACGACAGGATCTAGGGAGCAGTACTTC. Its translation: CASSLTTGSREQYF.

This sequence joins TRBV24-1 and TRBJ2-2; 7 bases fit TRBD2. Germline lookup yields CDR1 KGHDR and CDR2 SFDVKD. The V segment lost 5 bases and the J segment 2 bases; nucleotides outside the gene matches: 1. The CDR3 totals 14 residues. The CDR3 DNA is TGTGCCACCAGTGCTAGCGGCAACACCGGGGAGCTGTTTTTT. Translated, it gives CATSASGNTGELFF.

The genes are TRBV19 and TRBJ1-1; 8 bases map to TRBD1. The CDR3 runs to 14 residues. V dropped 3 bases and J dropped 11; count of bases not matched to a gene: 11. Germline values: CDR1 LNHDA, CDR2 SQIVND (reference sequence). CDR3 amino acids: CASSIGQGRIRAFF. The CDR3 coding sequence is TGTGCCAGTAGTATTGGACAGGGCAGGATTAGGGCTTTCTTT.

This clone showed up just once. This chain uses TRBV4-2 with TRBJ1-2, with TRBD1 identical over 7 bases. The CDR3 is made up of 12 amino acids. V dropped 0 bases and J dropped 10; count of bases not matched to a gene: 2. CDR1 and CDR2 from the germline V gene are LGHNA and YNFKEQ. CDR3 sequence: CASSQETGPYTF. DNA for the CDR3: TGTGCCAGCAGCCAAGAGACAGGGCCCTACACCTTC.

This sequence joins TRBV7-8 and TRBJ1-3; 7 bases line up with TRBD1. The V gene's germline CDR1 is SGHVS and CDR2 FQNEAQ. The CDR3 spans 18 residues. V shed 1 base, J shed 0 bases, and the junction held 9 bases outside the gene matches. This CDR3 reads CASSLVRDSAYSGNTIYF. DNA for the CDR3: TGTGCCAGCAGCTTAGTCCGGGACAGCGCGTACTCTGGAAACACCATATATTTT.

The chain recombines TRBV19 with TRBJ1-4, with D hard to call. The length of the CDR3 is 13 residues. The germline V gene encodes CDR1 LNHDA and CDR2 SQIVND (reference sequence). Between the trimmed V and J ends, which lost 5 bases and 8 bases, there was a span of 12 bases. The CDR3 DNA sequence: TGTGCCAGTAGTTCTGGCGGCCGAGAAAAACTGTTTTTT. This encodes CASSSGGREKLFF. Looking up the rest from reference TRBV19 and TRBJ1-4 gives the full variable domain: DGGITQSPKYLFRKEGQNVTLSCEQNLNHDAMYWYRQDPGQGLRLIYYSQIVNDFQKGDIAEGYSVSREKKESFPLTVTSAQKNPTAFYLCASSSGGREKLFFGSGTQLSVL.

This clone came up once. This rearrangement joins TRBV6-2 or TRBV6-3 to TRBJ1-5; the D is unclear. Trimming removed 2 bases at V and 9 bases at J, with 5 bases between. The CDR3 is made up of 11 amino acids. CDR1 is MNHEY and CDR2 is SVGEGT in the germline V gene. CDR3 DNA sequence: TGTGCCAGCAGTTACGGAGGGCCCCAGCATTTT. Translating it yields CASSYGGPQHF.

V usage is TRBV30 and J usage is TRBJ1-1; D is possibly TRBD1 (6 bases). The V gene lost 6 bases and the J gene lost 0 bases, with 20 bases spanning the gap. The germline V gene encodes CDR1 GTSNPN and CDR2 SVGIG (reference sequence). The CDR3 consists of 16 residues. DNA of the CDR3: TGTGCCTGCAATGCTCGGGGGGGGCTGGTGAACACTGAAGCTTTCTTT. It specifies CACNARGGLVNTEAFF.

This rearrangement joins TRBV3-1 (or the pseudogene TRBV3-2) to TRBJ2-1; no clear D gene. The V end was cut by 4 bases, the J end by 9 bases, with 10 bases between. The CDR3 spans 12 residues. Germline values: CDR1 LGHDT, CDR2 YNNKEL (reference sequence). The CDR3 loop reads CASSLSFGEQFF. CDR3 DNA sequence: TGTGCCAGCAGCCTGTCTTTCGGTGAGCAGTTCTTC.

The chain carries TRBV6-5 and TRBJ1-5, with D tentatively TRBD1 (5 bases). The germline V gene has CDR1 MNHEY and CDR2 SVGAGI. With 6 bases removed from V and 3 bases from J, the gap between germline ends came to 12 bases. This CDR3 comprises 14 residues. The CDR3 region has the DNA TGTGCCAGCAGGCGGGACGGACTCAATCAGCCCCAGCATTTT. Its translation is CASRRDGLNQPQHF.

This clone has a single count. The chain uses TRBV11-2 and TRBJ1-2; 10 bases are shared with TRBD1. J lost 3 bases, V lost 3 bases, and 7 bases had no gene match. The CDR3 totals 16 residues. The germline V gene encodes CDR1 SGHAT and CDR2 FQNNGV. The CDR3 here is CASSFGTGVGDYGYTF. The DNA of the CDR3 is TGTGCCAGCAGCTTCGGGACAGGGGTCGGGGACTATGGCTACACCTTC.

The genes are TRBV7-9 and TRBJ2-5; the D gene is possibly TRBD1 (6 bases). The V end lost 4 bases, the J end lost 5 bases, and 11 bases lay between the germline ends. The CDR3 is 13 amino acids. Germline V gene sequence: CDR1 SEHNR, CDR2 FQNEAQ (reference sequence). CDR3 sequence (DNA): TGTGCCAGCAGCTACAGGGTTGTTGAGACCCAGTACTTC. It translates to CASSYRVVETQYF. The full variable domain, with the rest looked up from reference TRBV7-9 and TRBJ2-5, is DTGVSQNPRHKITKRGQNVTFRCDPISEHNRLYWYRQTLGQGPEFLTYFQNEAQLEKSRLLSDRFSAERPKGSFSTLEIQRTEQGDSAMYLCASSYRVVETQYFGPGTRLLVL.

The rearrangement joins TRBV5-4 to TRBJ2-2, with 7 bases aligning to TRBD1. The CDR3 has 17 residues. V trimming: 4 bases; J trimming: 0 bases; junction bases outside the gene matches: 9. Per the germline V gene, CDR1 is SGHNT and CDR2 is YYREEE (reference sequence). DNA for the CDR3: TGTGCCAGCAGCACGAGATCGGACAGGCCGAACACCGGGGAGCTGTTTTTT. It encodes CASSTRSDRPNTGELFF.

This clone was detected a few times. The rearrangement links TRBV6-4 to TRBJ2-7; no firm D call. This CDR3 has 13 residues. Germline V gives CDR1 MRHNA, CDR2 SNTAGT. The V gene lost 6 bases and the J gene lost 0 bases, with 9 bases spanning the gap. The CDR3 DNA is TGTGCCAGCAGCTACCGCGACTCCTACGAGCAGTACTTC. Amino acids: CASSYRDSYEQYF.

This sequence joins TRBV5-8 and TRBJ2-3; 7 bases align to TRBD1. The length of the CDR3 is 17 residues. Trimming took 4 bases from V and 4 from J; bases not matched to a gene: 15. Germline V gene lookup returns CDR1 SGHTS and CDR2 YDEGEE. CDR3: CASSRQWAGGQADTQYF. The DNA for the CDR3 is TGTGCCAGCAGCCGCCAATGGGCAGGGGGTCAGGCAGATACGCAGTATTTT.